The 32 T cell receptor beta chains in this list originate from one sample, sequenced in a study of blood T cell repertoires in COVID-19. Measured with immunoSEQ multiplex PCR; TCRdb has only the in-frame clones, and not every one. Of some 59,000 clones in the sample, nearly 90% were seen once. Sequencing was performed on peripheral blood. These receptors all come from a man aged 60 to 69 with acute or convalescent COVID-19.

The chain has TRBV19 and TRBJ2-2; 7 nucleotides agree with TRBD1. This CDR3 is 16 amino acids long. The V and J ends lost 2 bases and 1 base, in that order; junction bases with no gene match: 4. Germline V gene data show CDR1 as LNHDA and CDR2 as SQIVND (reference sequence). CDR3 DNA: TGTGCCAGTAGTATAAGGCAGGGGGTGAACACCGGGGAGCTGTTTTTT. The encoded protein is CASSIRQGVNTGELFF. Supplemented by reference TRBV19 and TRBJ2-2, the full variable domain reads DGGITQSPKYLFRKEGQNVTLSCEQNLNHDAMYWYRQDPGQGLRLIYYSQIVNDFQKGDIAEGYSVSREKKESFPLTVTSAQKNPTAFYLCASSIRQGVNTGELFFGEGSRLTVL.

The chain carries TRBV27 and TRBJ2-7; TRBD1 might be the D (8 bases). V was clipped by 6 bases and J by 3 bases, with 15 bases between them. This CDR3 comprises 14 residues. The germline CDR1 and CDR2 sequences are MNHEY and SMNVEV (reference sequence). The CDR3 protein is CASRKTGDYYEQYF. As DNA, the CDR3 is TGTGCCAGCAGAAAGACAGGGGACTACTACGAGCAGTACTTC.

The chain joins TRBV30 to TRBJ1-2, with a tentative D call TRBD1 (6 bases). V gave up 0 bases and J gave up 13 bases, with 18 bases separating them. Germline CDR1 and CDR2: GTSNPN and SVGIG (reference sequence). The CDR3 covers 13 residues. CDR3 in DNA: TGTGCCTGGAGTGTACGTTCCACACAGGGTTCCACCTTC. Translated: CAWSVRSTQGSTF. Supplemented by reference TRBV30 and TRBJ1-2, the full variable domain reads SQTIHQWPATLVQPVGSPLSLECTVEGTSNPNLYWYRQAAGRGLQLLFYSVGIGQISSEVPQNLSASRPQDRQFILSSKKLLLSDSGFYLCAWSVRSTQGSTFGSGTRLTVV.

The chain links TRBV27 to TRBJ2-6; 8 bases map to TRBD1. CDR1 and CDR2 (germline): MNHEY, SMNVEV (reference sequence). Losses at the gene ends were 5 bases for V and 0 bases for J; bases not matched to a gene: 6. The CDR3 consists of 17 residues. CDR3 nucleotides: TGTGCCAGCAGTAGACAGGGGATCTACTCTGGGGCCAACGTCCTGACTTTC. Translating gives CASSRQGIYSGANVLTF.

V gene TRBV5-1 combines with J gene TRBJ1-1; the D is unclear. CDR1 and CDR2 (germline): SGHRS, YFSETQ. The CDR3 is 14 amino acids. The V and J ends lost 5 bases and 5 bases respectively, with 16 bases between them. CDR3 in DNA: TGCGCCAGCAGTGTTGTGACCCCGGGGACTGAAGCTTTCTTT. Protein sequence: CASSVVTPGTEAFF.

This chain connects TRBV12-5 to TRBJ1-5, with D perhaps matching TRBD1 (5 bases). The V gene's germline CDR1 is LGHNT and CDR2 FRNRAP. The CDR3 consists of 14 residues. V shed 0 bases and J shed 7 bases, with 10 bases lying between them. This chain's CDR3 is CASGLVGAGQPQHF. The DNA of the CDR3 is TGTGCTAGTGGTTTGGTAGGGGCCGGACAGCCCCAGCATTTT.

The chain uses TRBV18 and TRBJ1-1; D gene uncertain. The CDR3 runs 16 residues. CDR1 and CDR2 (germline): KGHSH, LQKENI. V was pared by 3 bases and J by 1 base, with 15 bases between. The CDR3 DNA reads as TGTGCCAGCTCACCGGCTATGGGCCCCAAGAACACTGAAGCTTTCTTT. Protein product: CASSPAMGPKNTEAFF.

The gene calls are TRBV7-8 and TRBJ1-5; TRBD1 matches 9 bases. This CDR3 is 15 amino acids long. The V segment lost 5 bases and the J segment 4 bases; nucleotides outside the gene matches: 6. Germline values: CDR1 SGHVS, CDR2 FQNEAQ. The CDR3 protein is CASSRGQGINQPQHF. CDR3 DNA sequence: TGTGCCAGCAGCAGGGGACAGGGAATTAATCAGCCCCAGCATTTT.

The CDR3 loop is CAPPGTGLEQYF. The DNA for the CDR3 is TGTGCCCCCCCAGGGACAGGCCTGGAGCAGTACTTC. The chain employs TRBV21-1 and TRBJ2-7; the D call in the table, TRBD1, was not verified against the DNA. TRBV21-1 is flagged as a pseudogene. The CDR3 runs 12 residues.

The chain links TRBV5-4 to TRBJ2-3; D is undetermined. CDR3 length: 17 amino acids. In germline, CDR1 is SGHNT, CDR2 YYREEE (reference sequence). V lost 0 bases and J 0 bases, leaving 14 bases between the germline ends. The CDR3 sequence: CASSLVRKRGSTDTQYF. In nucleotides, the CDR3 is TGTGCCAGCAGCTTGGTACGCAAACGCGGTAGCACAGATACGCAGTATTTT.

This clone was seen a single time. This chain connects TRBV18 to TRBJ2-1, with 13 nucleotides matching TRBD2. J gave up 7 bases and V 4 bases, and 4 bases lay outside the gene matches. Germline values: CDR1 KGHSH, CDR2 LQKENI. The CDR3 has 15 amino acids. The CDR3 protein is CASSRGLAGENEQFF. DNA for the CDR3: TGTGCCAGCTCACGCGGACTAGCGGGGGAAAATGAGCAGTTCTTC.

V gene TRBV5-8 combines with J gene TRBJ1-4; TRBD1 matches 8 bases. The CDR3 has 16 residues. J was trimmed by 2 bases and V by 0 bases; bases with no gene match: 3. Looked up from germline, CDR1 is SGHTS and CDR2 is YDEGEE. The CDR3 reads CASSLDRGITNEKLFF. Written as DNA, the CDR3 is TGTGCCAGCAGCTTGGACAGGGGGATTACTAATGAAAAACTGTTTTTT. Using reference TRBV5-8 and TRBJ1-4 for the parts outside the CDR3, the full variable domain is EAGVTQSPTHLIKTRGQQATLRCSPISGHTSVYWYQQALGLGLQFLLWYDEGEERNRGNFPPRFSGRQFPNYSSELNVNALELEDSALYLCASSLDRGITNEKLFFGSGTQLSVL.

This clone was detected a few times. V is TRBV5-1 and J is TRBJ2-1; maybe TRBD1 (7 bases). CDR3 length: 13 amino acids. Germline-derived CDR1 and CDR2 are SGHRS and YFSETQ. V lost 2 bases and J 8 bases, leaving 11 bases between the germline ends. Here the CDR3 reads CASSFDRDYEQFF. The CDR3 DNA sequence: TGCGCCAGCAGCTTTGACAGGGACTATGAGCAGTTCTTC.

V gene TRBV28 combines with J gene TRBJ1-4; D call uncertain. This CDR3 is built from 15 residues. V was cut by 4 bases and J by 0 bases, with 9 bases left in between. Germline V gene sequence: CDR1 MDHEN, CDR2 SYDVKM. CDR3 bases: TGTGCCAGCAGTTCTGAGGCGGCAACTAATGAAAAACTGTTTTTT. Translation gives CASSSEAATNEKLFF.

The CDR3 region is CASGIGHPAGGNTIYF. The CDR3 nucleotides are TGTGCCAGCGGTATCGGACACCCGGCGGGAGGAAACACCATATATTTT. The chain recombines TRBV2 with TRBJ1-3, with D possibly matching TRBD1 (5 bases). CDR1 is SNHLY and CDR2 is FYNNEI in the germline V gene. The CDR3 is 16 amino acids. V lost 8 bases and J lost 4, with 21 bases in between.

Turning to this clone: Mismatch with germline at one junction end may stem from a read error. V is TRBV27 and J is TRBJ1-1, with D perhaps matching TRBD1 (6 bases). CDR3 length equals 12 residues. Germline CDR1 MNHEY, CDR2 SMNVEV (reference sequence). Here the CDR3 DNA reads TGTGCCAGCAGTTTAGGGGGCAGGGAAGTTTTCTTT. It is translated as CASSLGGREVFF.

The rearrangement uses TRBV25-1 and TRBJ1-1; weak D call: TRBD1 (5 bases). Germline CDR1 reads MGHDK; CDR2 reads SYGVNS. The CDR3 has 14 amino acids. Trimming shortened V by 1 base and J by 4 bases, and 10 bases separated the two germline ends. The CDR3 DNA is TGTGCCAGCAGTGAATCCAGGGTGGTCACTGAAGCTTTCTTT. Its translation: CASSESRVVTEAFF.

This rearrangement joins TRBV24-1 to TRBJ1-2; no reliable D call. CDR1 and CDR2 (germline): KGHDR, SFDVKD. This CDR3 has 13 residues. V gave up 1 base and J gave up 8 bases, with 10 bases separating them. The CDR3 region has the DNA TGTGCCACCAGTGATTTCCCTCTAGGCGGCTACACCTTC. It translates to CATSDFPLGGYTF.

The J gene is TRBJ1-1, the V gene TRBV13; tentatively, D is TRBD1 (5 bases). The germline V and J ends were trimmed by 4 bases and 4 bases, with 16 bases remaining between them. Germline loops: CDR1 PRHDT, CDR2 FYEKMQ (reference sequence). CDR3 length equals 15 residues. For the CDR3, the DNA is TGTGCCAGCAGCTCAGGGTTGTTTAGGGGCACTGAAGCTTTCTTT. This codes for CASSSGLFRGTEAFF.

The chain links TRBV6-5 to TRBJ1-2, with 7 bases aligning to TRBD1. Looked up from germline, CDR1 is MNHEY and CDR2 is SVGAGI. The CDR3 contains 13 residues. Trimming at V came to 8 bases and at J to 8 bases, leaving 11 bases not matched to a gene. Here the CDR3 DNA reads TGTGCCAGCGCGGAGAGCAGGGGGAGCGGCTACACCTTC. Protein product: CASAESRGSGYTF.

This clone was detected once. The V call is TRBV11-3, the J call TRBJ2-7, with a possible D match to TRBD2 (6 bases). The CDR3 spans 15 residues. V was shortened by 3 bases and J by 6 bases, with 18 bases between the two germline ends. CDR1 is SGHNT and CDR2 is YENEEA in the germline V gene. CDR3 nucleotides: TGTGCCAGCAGCTTGGCCTTCGGAGGGGCGGGCGAGCAGTACTTC. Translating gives CASSLAFGGAGEQYF.

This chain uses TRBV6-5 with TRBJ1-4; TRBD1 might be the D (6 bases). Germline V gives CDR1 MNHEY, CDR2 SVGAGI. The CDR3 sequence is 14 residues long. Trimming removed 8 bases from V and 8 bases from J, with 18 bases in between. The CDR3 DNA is TGTGCCAGCGTATCCGGGACACTGGGAGAAAAACTGTTTTTT. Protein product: CASVSGTLGEKLFF.

The CDR3 here is CASSSPREASRNTDTQYF. For the CDR3, the DNA is TGCGCCAGCAGCTCCCCCAGGGAGGCGAGCAGAAACACAGATACGCAGTATTTT. The rearrangement uses TRBV5-1 and TRBJ2-3, with D perhaps TRBD2 (6 bases). The CDR3 is 18 amino acids. Germline V lookup: CDR1 SGHRS, CDR2 YFSETQ. V was shortened by 3 bases and J by 2 bases, with 22 bases between the two germline ends.

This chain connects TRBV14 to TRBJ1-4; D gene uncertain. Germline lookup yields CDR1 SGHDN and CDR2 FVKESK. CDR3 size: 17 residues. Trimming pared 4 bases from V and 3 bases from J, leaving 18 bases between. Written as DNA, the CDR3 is TGTGCCAGCAGCCGGCGGAACCCTCTTTCGGCTAATGAAAAACTGTTTTTT. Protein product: CASSRRNPLSANEKLFF.

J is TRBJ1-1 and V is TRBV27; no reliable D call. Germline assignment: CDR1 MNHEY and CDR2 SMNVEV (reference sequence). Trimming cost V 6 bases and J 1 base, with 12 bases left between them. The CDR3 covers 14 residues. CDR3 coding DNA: TGTGCCAGCAGGGATAGAGAGGCGAACACTGAAGCTTTCTTT. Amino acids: CASRDREANTEAFF.

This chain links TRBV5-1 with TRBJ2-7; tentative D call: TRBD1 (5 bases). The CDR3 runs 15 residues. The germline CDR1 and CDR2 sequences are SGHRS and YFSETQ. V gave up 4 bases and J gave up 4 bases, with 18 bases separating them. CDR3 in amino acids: CASSGTGRASYEQYF. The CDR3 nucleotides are TGCGCCAGCAGCGGAACTGGCAGGGCATCTTACGAGCAGTACTTC.

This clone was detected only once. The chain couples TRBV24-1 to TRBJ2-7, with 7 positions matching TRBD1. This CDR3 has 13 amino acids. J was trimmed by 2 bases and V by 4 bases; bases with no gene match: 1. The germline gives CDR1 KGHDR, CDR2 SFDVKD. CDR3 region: CATSEGQAYEQYF. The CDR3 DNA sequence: TGTGCCACCAGTGAAGGACAGGCCTACGAGCAGTACTTC.

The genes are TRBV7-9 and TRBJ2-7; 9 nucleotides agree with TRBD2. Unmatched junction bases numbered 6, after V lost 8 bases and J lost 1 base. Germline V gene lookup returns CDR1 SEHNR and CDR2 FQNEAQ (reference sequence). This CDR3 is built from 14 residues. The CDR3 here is CASGIAGASYEQYF. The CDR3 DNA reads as TGTGCCAGCGGGATAGCGGGGGCGTCCTACGAGCAGTACTTC.

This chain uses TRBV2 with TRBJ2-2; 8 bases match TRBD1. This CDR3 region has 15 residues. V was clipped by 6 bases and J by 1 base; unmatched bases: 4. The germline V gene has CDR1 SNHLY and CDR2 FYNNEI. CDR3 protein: CASRPGTGNTGELFF. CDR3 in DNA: TGTGCCAGCAGGCCCGGGACAGGGAACACCGGGGAGCTGTTTTTT.

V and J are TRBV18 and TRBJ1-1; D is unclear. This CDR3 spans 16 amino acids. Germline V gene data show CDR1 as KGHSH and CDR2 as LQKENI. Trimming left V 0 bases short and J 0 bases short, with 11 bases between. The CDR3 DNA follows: TGTGCCAGCTCACCACCTAGCCTTACGTTGAACACTGAAGCTTTCTTT. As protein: CASSPPSLTLNTEAFF.

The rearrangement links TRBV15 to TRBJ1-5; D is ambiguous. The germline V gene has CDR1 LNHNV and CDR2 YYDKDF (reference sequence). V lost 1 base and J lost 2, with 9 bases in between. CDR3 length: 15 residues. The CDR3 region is CATSRAGPGNQPQHF. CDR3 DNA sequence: TGTGCCACCAGCAGAGCAGGTCCGGGCAATCAGCCCCAGCATTTT.

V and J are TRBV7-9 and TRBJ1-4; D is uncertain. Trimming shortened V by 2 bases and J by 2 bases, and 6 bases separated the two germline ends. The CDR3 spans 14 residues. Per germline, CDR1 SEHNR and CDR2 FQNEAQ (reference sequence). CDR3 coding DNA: TGTGCCAGCAGCTTATCAGCGACTAATGAAAAACTGTTTTTT. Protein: CASSLSATNEKLFF.